This T cell receptor beta chain was identified during a study of T cells in Graves' hyperthyroidism and ophthalmopathy. This clonotype has a count of ten or more. Amplified TCR beta CDR3 regions derived from RNA transcripts. Using the HTBI primer set, a first-round RT-PCR was run on the TCR CDR3. Each CDR3 protein gets one entry after TCRdb re-called the multiplex PCR reads with MiXCR. Altogether around 300,000 distinct CDR3 sequences are present, 13% to 15% being singletons, with the ten largest covering around 30%. The receptor comes from a woman between 45 and 65 years old with Graves' hyperthyroidism that later progressed to Graves' ophthalmopathy. Material for sequencing was blood.

This CDR3 is CASSLRPDDNSPLHF. The CDR3 coding sequence is TGCGCCAGCAGCTTGAGGCCAGACGATAATTCACCCCTCCACTTT. The chain combines TRBV5-1 with TRBJ1-6; D unresolved. The CDR3 extends over 15 amino acids. Germline-derived CDR1 and CDR2 are SGHRS and YFSETQ. V gave up 1 base and J gave up 5 bases, with 10 bases separating them. The full variable domain, completed using reference TRBV5-1 and TRBJ1-6, is KAGVTQTPRYLIKTRGQQVTLSCSPISGHRSVSWYQQTPGQGLQFLFEYFSETQRNKGNFPGRFSGRQFSNSRSEMNVSTLELGDSALYLCASSLRPDDNSPLHFGNGTRLTVT.